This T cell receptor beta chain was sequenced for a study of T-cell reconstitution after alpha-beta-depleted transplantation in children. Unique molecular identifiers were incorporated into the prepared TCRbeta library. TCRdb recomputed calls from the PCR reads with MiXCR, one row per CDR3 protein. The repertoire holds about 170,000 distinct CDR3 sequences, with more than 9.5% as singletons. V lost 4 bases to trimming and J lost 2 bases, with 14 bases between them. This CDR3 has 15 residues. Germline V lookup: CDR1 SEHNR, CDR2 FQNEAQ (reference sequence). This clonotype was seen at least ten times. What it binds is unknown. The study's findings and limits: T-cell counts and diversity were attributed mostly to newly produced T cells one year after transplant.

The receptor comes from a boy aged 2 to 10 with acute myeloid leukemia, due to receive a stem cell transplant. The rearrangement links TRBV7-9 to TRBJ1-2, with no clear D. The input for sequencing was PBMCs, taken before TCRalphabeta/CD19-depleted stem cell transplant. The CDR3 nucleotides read TGTGCCAGCAGCTATCAGGCGGCGAGGAACTATGGCTACACCTTC. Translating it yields CASSYQAARNYGYTF.